The clone carrying this T cell receptor (beta chain) was counted between two and nine times. For CDR3 and TCR beta VDJ profiling, genomic DNA was the template used. From the reads, TCRdb called clonotypes with MiXCR, one entry per CDR3 protein. Here the sample spans 90,000 to 130,000 distinct CDR3 sequences, roughly 50% being singletons. This sample was taken from a study of CD8+CD57+ T cells in acquired aplastic anemia. Study summary: Sorted CD4+ and CD8+ cell DNA averaged around 3 ug.

The CDR3 consists of 16 residues. The germline V gene encodes CDR1 SGHAT and CDR2 FQNNGV. V was trimmed by 3 bases and J by 5 bases, leaving 19 bases between them. The source of this sequence is a human donor in good health, serving as a control. This rearrangement joins TRBV11-2 to TRBJ2-5; D is perhaps TRBD1 or TRBD2 (6 bases each). The material sequenced was sorted CD4+, CD8+, or CD8+CD57+ T cells (not recorded which) from PBMCs. CDR3 loop: CASSFGGSQGKETQYF. The CDR3 DNA reads TGTGCCAGCAGCTTCGGGGGTTCACAGGGAAAGGAGACCCAGTACTTC.